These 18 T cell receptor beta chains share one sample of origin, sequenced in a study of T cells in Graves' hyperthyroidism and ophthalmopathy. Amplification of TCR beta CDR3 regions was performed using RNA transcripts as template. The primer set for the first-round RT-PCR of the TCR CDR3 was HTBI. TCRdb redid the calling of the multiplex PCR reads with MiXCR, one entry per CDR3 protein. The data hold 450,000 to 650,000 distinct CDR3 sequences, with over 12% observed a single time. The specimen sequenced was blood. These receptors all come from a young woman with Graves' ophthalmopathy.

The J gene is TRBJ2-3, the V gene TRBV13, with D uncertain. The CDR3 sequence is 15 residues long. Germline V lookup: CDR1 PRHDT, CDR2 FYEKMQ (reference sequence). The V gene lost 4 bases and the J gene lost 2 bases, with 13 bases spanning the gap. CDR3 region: CASSSPGYYTDTQYF. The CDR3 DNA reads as TGTGCCAGCAGCTCCCCAGGCTACTACACAGATACGCAGTATTTT. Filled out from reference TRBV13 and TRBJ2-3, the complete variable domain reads AAGVIQSPRHLIKEKRETATLKCYPIPRHDTVYWYQQGPGQDPQFLISFYEKMQSDKGSIPDRFSAQQFSDYHSELNMSSLELGDSALYFCASSSPGYYTDTQYFGPGTRLTVL.

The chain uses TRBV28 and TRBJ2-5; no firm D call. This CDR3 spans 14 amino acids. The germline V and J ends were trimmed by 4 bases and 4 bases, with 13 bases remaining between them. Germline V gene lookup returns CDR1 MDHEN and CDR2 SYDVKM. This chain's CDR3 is CASSSLTPAETQYF. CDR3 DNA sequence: TGTGCCAGCAGTTCCTTGACCCCCGCAGAGACCCAGTACTTC.

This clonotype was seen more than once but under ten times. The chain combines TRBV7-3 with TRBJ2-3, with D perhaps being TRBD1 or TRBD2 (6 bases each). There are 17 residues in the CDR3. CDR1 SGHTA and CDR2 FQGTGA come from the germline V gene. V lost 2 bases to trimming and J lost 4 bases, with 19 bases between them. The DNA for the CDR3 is TGTGCCAGCAGCTTAGGGTTCGGCGGTGGGGGGCCAGATACGCAGTATTTT. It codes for CASSLGFGGGGPDTQYF.

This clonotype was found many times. The DNA of the CDR3 is TGTGCCAGCAGTTCCCCGGGCCCCGAGGCCGAGACCCAGTACTTC. Amino acids: CASSSPGPEAETQYF. The chain combines TRBV28 with TRBJ2-5; no clear D gene. Germline CDR1 MDHEN, CDR2 SYDVKM. This CDR3 comprises 15 residues. Trimming removed 4 bases at V and 5 bases at J, with 17 bases between.

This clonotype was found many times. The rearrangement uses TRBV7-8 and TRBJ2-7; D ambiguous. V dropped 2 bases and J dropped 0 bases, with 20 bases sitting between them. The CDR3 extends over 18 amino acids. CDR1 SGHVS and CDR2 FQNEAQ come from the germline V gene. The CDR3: CASSLTRLLLPRSYEQYF. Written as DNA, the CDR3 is TGTGCCAGCAGCTTAACCAGACTCCTCCTGCCCCGCTCCTACGAGCAGTACTTC.

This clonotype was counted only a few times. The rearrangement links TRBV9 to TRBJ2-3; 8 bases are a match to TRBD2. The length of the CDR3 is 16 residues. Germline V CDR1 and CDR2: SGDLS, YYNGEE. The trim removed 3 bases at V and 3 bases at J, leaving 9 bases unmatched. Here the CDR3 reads CASSEAPGGGTDTQYF. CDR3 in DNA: TGTGCCAGCAGCGAGGCCCCCGGGGGGGGGACAGATACGCAGTATTTT. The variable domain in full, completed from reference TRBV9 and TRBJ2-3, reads DSGVTQTPKHLITATGQRVTLRCSPRSGDLSVYWYQQSLDQGLQFLIQYYNGEERAKGNILERFSAQQFPDLHSELNLSSLELGDSALYFCASSEAPGGGTDTQYFGPGTRLTVL.

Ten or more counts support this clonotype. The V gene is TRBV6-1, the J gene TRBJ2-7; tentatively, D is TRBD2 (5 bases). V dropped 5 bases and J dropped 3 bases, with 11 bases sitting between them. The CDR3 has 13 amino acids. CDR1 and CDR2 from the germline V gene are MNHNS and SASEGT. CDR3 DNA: TGTGCCAGCAGTCCCCGGGATTTCTACGAGCAGTACTTC. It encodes CASSPRDFYEQYF.

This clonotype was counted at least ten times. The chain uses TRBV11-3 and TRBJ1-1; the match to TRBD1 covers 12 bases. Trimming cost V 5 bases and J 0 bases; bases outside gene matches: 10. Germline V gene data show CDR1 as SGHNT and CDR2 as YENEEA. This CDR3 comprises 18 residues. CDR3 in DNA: TGTGCCAGCAGCCCCGGGACAGGGGGCGCTTTCATGAACACTGAAGCTTTCTTT. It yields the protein CASSPGTGGAFMNTEAFF.

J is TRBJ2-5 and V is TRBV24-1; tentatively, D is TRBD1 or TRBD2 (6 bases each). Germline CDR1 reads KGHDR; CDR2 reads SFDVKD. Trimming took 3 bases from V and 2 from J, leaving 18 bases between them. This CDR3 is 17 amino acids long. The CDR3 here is CATSDAGRGAPQETQYF. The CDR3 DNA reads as TGTGCCACCAGTGATGCTGGTAGGGGGGCTCCTCAAGAGACCCAGTACTTC.

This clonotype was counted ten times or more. CDR3 DNA: TGTGCCAGCAGCTCGGGACCTAGCTCCTACAATGAGCAGTTCTTC. Translation gives CASSSGPSSYNEQFF. The chain combines TRBV5-6 with TRBJ2-1; the D gene could be TRBD1 or TRBD2 (5 bases each). Germline CDR1 is SGHDT and CDR2 is YYEEEE. The CDR3 is 15 amino acids. V lost 3 bases to trimming and J lost 0 bases, with 10 bases between them.

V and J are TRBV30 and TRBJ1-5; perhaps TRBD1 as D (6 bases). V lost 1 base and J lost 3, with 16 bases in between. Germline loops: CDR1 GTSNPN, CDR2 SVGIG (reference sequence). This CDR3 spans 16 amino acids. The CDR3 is CAWSAGGAGVNQPQHF. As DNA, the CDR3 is TGTGCCTGGAGTGCCGGGGGCGCCGGGGTCAATCAGCCCCAGCATTTT.

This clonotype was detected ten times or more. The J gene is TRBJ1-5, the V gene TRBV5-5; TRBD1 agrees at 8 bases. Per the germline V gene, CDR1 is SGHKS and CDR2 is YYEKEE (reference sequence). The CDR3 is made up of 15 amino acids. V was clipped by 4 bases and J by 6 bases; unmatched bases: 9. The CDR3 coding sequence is TGTGCCAGCAGCCTCACAGGGGGGGGAATTCAGCCCCAGCATTTT. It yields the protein CASSLTGGGIQPQHF.

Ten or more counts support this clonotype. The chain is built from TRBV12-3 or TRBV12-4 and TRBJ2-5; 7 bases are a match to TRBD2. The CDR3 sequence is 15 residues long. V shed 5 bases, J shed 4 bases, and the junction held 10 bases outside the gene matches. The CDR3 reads CASSGTGLNLETQYF. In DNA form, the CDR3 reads TGTGCCAGCAGTGGAACGGGACTAAACTTAGAGACCCAGTACTTC.

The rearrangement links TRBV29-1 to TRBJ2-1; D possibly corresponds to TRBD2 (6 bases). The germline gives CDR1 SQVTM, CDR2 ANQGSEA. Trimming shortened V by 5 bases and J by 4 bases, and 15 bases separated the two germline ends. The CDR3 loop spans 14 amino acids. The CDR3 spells CSVSGGATYNEQFF. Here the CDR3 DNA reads TGCAGCGTTTCGGGCGGGGCAACTTACAATGAGCAGTTCTTC.

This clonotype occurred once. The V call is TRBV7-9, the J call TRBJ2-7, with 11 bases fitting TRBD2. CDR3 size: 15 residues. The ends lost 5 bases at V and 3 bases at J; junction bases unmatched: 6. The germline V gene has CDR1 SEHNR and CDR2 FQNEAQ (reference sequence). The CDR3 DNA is TGTGCCAGCAGCCAACTAGCGGGAGCTTACTACGAGCAGTACTTC. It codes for CASSQLAGAYYEQYF.

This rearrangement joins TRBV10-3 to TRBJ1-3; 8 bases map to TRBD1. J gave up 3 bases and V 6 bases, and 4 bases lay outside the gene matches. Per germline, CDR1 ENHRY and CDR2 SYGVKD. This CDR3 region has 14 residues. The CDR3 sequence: CAIRPDRDGNTIYF. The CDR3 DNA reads TGTGCCATCAGGCCGGACAGGGATGGAAACACCATATATTTT.

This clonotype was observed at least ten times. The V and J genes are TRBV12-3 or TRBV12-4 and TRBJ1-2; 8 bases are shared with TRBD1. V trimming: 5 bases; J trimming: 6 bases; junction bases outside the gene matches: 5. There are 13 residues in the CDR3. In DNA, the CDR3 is TGTGCCAGCAGTCCGACAGGGGCCCATGGCTACACCTTC. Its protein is CASSPTGAHGYTF.

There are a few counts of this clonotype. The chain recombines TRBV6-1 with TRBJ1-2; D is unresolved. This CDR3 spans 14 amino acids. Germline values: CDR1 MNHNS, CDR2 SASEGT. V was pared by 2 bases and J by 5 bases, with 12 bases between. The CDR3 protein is CASSERLVGYGYTF. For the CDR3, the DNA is TGTGCCAGCAGTGAAAGGCTGGTGGGTTATGGCTACACCTTC.